The 19 T cell receptor beta chains presented below share a single source sample, sequenced in a study of T cells in Graves' hyperthyroidism and ophthalmopathy (dated by TCRdb to the late 2010s). Library construction relied on multiplex PCR. The sequencing machine was an Illumina HiSeq 2000. TCR beta CDR3 regions were amplified from RNA transcripts. The TCR CDR3 was subjected to a first round of RT-PCR using the HTBI primer set and the Qiagen OneStep RT-PCR kit. The raw public reads went through TCRdb reprocessing: fastp at Q25, MiXCR clone calling, in-frame beta chains kept. CDR3 protein duplicates are merged, each entry listing the most common genes and DNA. The table for this sample lists under 450,000 distinct CDR3 sequences; about 13% of them were counted only once. In total, the top ten clones hold around 21% of the sample. The specimen was blood. These receptor sequences come from a man aged 25 to 40 with Graves' hyperthyroidism that later progressed to Graves' ophthalmopathy.

There are many counts of this clonotype. The V gene is TRBV28, the J gene TRBJ1-2; D is unresolved. Germline V CDR1 and CDR2: MDHEN, SYDVKM. The CDR3 consists of 13 residues. V dropped 6 bases and J dropped 0 bases, with 8 bases sitting between them. DNA of the CDR3: TGTGCCAGCAGCGAAACTTCTAACTATGGCTACACCTTC. This translates into CASSETSNYGYTF.

This clonotype was seen many times. This chain joins TRBV7-9 and TRBJ2-7; weak D call: TRBD1 (5 bases). V gave up 1 base and J gave up 5 bases, with 9 bases separating them. Germline V lookup: CDR1 SEHNR, CDR2 FQNEAQ (reference sequence). The CDR3 covers 13 residues. As DNA, the CDR3 is TGTGCCAGCAGCTTAGGTCAGGGAAACGAGCAGTACTTC. Protein: CASSLGQGNEQYF.

Comments on this clonotype: A much bigger clone sits one base away, suggesting this may be a read error. No conserved phenylalanine or tryptophan ends this CDR3, so it is likely a read error. The V and J genes are TRBV2 and TRBJ1-5; D is ambiguous. The V gene lost 4 bases and the J gene lost 6 bases, with 10 bases spanning the gap. The CDR3 runs 13 residues. CDR1 and CDR2 (germline): SNHLY, FYNNEI. The DNA of the CDR3 is TGTGCCAGCAGTGTATATGGGCGTCAGCCCCAGCATCTT. This codes for CASSVYGRQPQHL.

This clonotype was counted between two and nine times. The rearrangement uses TRBV19 and TRBJ2-1; 9 bases are shared with TRBD2. Germline V gene data show CDR1 as LNHDA and CDR2 as SQIVND (reference sequence). CDR3 length: 17 residues. Trimming removed 5 bases from V and 0 bases from J; junction bases left unmatched: 8. CDR3 residues: CASSYVSGGSSYNEQFF. CDR3 nucleotides: TGTGCCAGTAGTTATGTTAGCGGGGGAAGCTCCTACAATGAGCAGTTCTTC.

The chain recombines TRBV20-1 with TRBJ2-7; 7 bases are a match to TRBD1. The CDR3 is 13 residues long. J was trimmed by 2 bases and V by 0 bases; bases with no gene match: 1. Germline lookup yields CDR1 DFQATT and CDR2 SNEGSKA (reference sequence). This CDR3 reads CSARDRGPYEQYF. The CDR3 DNA reads TGCAGTGCTAGAGATAGGGGGCCCTACGAGCAGTACTTC.

V and J are TRBV7-9 and TRBJ2-1; 9 bases are a match to TRBD1. The length of the CDR3 is 15 residues. In germline, CDR1 is SEHNR, CDR2 FQNEAQ (reference sequence). The V gene end was trimmed by 5 bases and the J gene end by 4 bases; junction bases not matched to a gene: 6. As DNA, the CDR3 is TGTGCCAGCAGCCAAGGGACAGGGTCATACAATGAGCAGTTCTTC. This sequence encodes CASSQGTGSYNEQFF.

This clonotype was seen repeatedly, ten times or more. V usage is TRBV30 and J usage is TRBJ2-7; 7 nucleotides match TRBD2. The J segment lost 0 bases and the V segment lost 1 base, leaving 0 bases of the junction unmatched. Germline V gene sequence: CDR1 GTSNPN, CDR2 SVGIG (reference sequence). The CDR3 totals 13 residues. The CDR3 DNA reads as TGTGCCTGGAGTGCGGGGGGCTCCTACGAGCAGTACTTC. Its protein is CAWSAGGSYEQYF.

At least ten counts were recorded for this clonotype. This chain links TRBV20-1 with TRBJ2-1; D remains unclear. V lost 0 bases, J lost 0 bases, and 9 bases lay in between. The CDR3 covers 15 residues. Germline V CDR1 and CDR2: DFQATT, SNEGSKA (reference sequence). The CDR3 DNA is TGCAGTGCTAGAGATCCCCCTAGCTCCTACAATGAGCAGTTCTTC. Residues: CSARDPPSSYNEQFF.

With regard to this clonotype: A read error may account for a junction end that differs from germline. The CDR3 spells CASSLESQGGSYERYF. The DNA for the CDR3 is TGTGCCAGCAGCTTAGAGAGCCAGGGGGGCTCCTACGAGCGGTACTTC. The V call is TRBV11-3, the J call TRBJ2-7; D might be TRBD1 (7 bases). Germline values: CDR1 SGHNT, CDR2 YENEEA. CDR3 size: 16 residues. Combining the CDR3 with reference TRBV11-3 and TRBJ2-7 gives the whole variable domain EAGVVQSPRYKIIEKKQPVAFWCNPISGHNTLYWYLQNLGQGPELLIRYENEEAVDDSQLPKDRFSAERLKGVDSTLKIQPAELGDSAVYLCASSLESQGGSYERYFGPGTRLTVT.

V gene TRBV3-1 combines with J gene TRBJ1-1, with a possible D match to TRBD1 (5 bases). Germline loops: CDR1 LGHDT, CDR2 YNNKEL (reference sequence). The CDR3 sequence is 14 residues long. V was trimmed by 4 bases and J by 2 bases, leaving 11 bases between them. The CDR3 loop is CASSPSGANTEAFF. As DNA, the CDR3 is TGTGCCAGCAGCCCGTCTGGGGCAAACACTGAAGCTTTCTTT.

This clonotype appeared many times. The V and J genes are TRBV20-1 and TRBJ2-3; D may correspond to TRBD1 or TRBD2 (5 bases each). V was shortened by 3 bases and J by 8 bases, with 18 bases between the two germline ends. CDR3 length: 14 residues. In germline, CDR1 is DFQATT, CDR2 SNEGSKA (reference sequence). The CDR3 DNA reads TGCAGTGCTAGTGGGGACCGATCACCGGGTACGCAGTATTTT. The encoded protein is CSASGDRSPGTQYF.

The chain recombines TRBV19 with TRBJ2-7; D gene uncertain. Trimming removed 7 bases at V and 2 bases at J, with 15 bases between. This CDR3 spans 14 amino acids. Per germline, CDR1 LNHDA and CDR2 SQIVND (reference sequence). The DNA for the CDR3 is TGTGCCAGTACTCTTCGTGTGGCACCCTACGAGCAGTACTTC. It yields the protein CASTLRVAPYEQYF.

The CDR3: CASLFYAGNYNEQFF. The DNA of the CDR3 is TGTGCCAGCCTATTCTACGCGGGGAACTACAATGAGCAGTTCTTC. The genes are TRBV9 and TRBJ2-1; the D gene is possibly TRBD2 (6 bases). Germline V lookup: CDR1 SGDLS, CDR2 YYNGEE. The V and J ends lost 7 bases and 3 bases respectively, with 17 bases between them. This CDR3 contains 15 residues.

The table lists this clonotype with many counts. The J gene is TRBJ2-3, the V gene TRBV11-2, with D uncertain. The CDR3 runs to 13 residues. Per germline, CDR1 SGHAT and CDR2 FQNNGV. Trimming removed 5 bases at V and 3 bases at J, with 9 bases between. In DNA, the CDR3 is TGTGCCAGCAGCCAAATCCGTACAGATACGCAGTATTTT. Translating gives CASSQIRTDTQYF. The whole variable domain, remainder taken from reference TRBV11-2 and TRBJ2-3, is EAGVAQSPRYKIIEKRQSVAFWCNPISGHATLYWYQQILGQGPKLLIQFQNNGVVDDSQLPKDRFSAERLKGVDSTLKIQPAKLEDSAVYLCASSQIRTDTQYFGPGTRLTVL.

This clonotype was seen many times. This sequence joins TRBV7-9 and TRBJ1-3; D not resolved. This CDR3 is 14 amino acids long. V lost 2 bases to trimming and J lost 3 bases, with 8 bases between them. Germline V CDR1 and CDR2: SEHNR, FQNEAQ (reference sequence). The CDR3 DNA is TGTGCCAGCAGCTTAATAAGGGTTGGAAACACCATATATTTT. This gives the protein CASSLIRVGNTIYF.

This clonotype was detected many times. J is TRBJ1-2 and V is TRBV2; D gene unclear. Trimming left V 1 base short and J 5 bases short, with 11 bases between. Germline-derived CDR1 and CDR2 are SNHLY and FYNNEI. The CDR3 sequence is 14 residues long. CDR3 sequence (DNA): TGTGCCAGCAGTGAAGGAAAATGGGAGTATGGCTACACCTTC. Translated, it gives CASSEGKWEYGYTF.

This clonotype was counted at least ten times. Written as DNA, the CDR3 is TGTGCCAGCAGTGAAGCCTCCTTGAGCAATCAGCCCCAGCATTTT. This sequence encodes CASSEASLSNQPQHF. The chain employs TRBV2 and TRBJ1-5; D gene ambiguous. V dropped 0 bases and J dropped 1 base, with 7 bases sitting between them. The CDR3 runs 15 residues. Per the germline V gene, CDR1 is SNHLY and CDR2 is FYNNEI.

About this clonotype itself: The germline gene is not matched at one end of the junction; a read error may be the cause. This chain links TRBV28 with TRBJ1-1; no reliable D call. The germline V gene has CDR1 MDHEN and CDR2 SYDVKM. This CDR3 spans 16 amino acids. CDR3 region: CTSSSLRRSGPKVDFF. The CDR3 nucleotides read TGTACCAGCAGTTCCCTCCGCAGATCGGGCCCTAAAGTCGATTTCTTT.

The genes are TRBV2 and TRBJ2-1, with D possibly TRBD1 on 7 matching bases. CDR1 SNHLY and CDR2 FYNNEI come from the germline V gene. Trimming stripped 6 bases from V and 7 bases from J, with 22 bases between. This CDR3 region has 16 residues. The CDR3: CASSPDGGGALNEQFF. In DNA form, the CDR3 reads TGTGCCAGCAGCCCCGACGGAGGGGGCGCGTTGAATGAGCAGTTCTTC.